This is a list of T cell receptor beta chains from one sample in a study of spatial heterogeneity in lung cancer. TCRdb itself ran the 5' RACE reads through MiXCR, one entry per CDR3 protein. This sample has about 22,000 distinct CDR3 sequences, with about 5.8% found just once. The sequencing used PBMCs, collected at surgery. The receptors come from a male donor with early-stage non-small cell lung cancer. CDR3s include the opening cysteine and the closing phenylalanine or tryptophan. The order of the fields is J gene, CDR3 length, clone size, V gene, D gene, CDR3 DNA, CDR3 protein. The D gene is left open where the match is weak. The size entry is marked missing in some rows and otherwise reads once, few, many or a size class.

J gene: TRBJ2-3; CDR3 length: 13; clone size: many; V gene: TRBV6-5; D gene: -; CDR3 DNA: TGTGCCAGCAGAGCCGACGGCACAGATACGCAGTATTTT; CDR3 protein: CASRADGTDTQYF
J gene: TRBJ1-2; CDR3 length: 14; clone size: few; V gene: TRBV3-1; D gene: -; CDR3 DNA: TGTGCCAGCAGCCTAGGCGGAACTAACTATGGCTACACCTTC; CDR3 protein: CASSLGGTNYGYTF
J gene: TRBJ1-5; CDR3 length: 16; clone size: many; V gene: TRBV6-2/TRBV6-3; D gene: -; CDR3 DNA: TGTGCCAGCAGGGAGAGGAGGGGCAGAGGCAATCAGCCCCAGCATTTT; CDR3 protein: CASRERRGRGNQPQHF
J gene: TRBJ2-1; CDR3 length: 15; clone size: many; V gene: TRBV12-5; D gene: TRBD2; CDR3 DNA: TGTGCTAGTGGTTTGGGACTAGCGGAATACAATGAGCAGTTCTTC; CDR3 protein: CASGLGLAEYNEQFF
J gene: TRBJ2-7; CDR3 length: 11; clone size: medium-sized; V gene: TRBV28; D gene: -; CDR3 DNA: TGTGCCAGCAGCCTCAACTACGAGCAGTACTTC; CDR3 protein: CASSLNYEQYF
J gene: TRBJ2-5; CDR3 length: 13; clone size: many; V gene: TRBV5-1; D gene: -; CDR3 DNA: TGCGCCAGCACCCCGGACGGACAAGAGACCCAGTACTTC; CDR3 protein: CASTPDGQETQYF
J gene: TRBJ1-1; CDR3 length: 13; clone size: few; V gene: TRBV29-1; D gene: -; CDR3 DNA: TGCAGCGGTAGACCGGGATTAAACACTGAAGCTTTCTTT; CDR3 protein: CSGRPGLNTEAFF
J gene: TRBJ1-2; CDR3 length: 14; clone size: many; V gene: TRBV3-1; D gene: -; CDR3 DNA: TGTGCCAGCAGCCAAGGGACCCCCGCGGGTGGCTACACCTTC; CDR3 protein: CASSQGTPAGGYTF
J gene: TRBJ2-1; CDR3 length: 16; clone size: many; V gene: TRBV11-2; D gene: TRBD2; CDR3 DNA: TGTGCCAGCAGCCCACGACTAGCGGGAAGTCGCAATGAGCAGTTCTTC; CDR3 protein: CASSPRLAGSRNEQFF
J gene: TRBJ2-1; CDR3 length: 15; clone size: few; V gene: TRBV7-2; D gene: TRBD2; CDR3 DNA: TGTGCCAGCAGCTTAAGCGGGAGGCTCTACAATGAGCAGTTCTTC; CDR3 protein: CASSLSGRLYNEQFF
J gene: TRBJ2-7; CDR3 length: 16; clone size: many; V gene: TRBV7-3; D gene: -; CDR3 DNA: TGTGCCAGCAGCTTAAAAGGAGTACAGGGAAAGTACGAGCAGTACTTC; CDR3 protein: CASSLKGVQGKYEQYF
J gene: TRBJ2-1; CDR3 length: 15; clone size: many; V gene: TRBV6-2/TRBV6-3; D gene: TRBD2; CDR3 DNA: TGTGCCAGCAGTTACCTAGCGGGGGGAGACAATGAGCAGTTCTTC; CDR3 protein: CASSYLAGGDNEQFF
J gene: TRBJ2-3; CDR3 length: 12; clone size: many; V gene: TRBV2; D gene: -; CDR3 DNA: TGTGCCAGCATGGGGAGCACAGATACGCAGTATTTT; CDR3 protein: CASMGSTDTQYF
J gene: TRBJ2-3; CDR3 length: 17; clone size: many; V gene: TRBV9; D gene: TRBD2; CDR3 DNA: TGTGCCAGCAGCGAGGGGCTAGCGGGGGGCCCACACGGTACGCAGTATTTT; CDR3 protein: CASSEGLAGGPHGTQYF
J gene: TRBJ2-3; CDR3 length: 15; clone size: many; V gene: TRBV6-6; D gene: -; CDR3 DNA: TGTGCCAGCAGTGACCCGGACCGCGAAGGAGATACGCAGTATTTT; CDR3 protein: CASSDPDREGDTQYF
J gene: TRBJ2-5; CDR3 length: 13; clone size: -; V gene: TRBV11-1; D gene: TRBD2; CDR3 DNA: TGTGCCACCCGCTCCGGCGGGAGAGAGACCCAGTACTTC; CDR3 protein: CATRSGGRETQYF
J gene: TRBJ1-1; CDR3 length: 12; clone size: many; V gene: TRBV6-6; D gene: -; CDR3 DNA: TGTGCCAGCAAGGGGGTGAACACTGAAGCTTTCTTT; CDR3 protein: CASKGVNTEAFF
J gene: TRBJ2-5; CDR3 length: 14; clone size: many; V gene: TRBV9; D gene: TRBD1; CDR3 DNA: TGTGCCAGCAGTCTTCAGGGGGCGACTGAGACCCAGTACTTC; CDR3 protein: CASSLQGATETQYF
J gene: TRBJ2-1; CDR3 length: 14; clone size: few; V gene: TRBV2; D gene: -; CDR3 DNA: TGTGCCAGCAGTGAGAACTCAGGTTTCAATGAGCAGTTCTTC; CDR3 protein: CASSENSGFNEQFF
J gene: TRBJ2-5; CDR3 length: 15; clone size: many; V gene: TRBV7-2; D gene: TRBD2; CDR3 DNA: TGTGCCAGCAGCCTACAGACTAGCGAGATAGAGACCCAGTACTTC; CDR3 protein: CASSLQTSEIETQYF
J gene: TRBJ2-3; CDR3 length: 12; clone size: many; V gene: TRBV29-1; D gene: -; CDR3 DNA: TGCAGCGTCCCCCTGGCAGCAGATACGCAGTATTTT; CDR3 protein: CSVPLAADTQYF
J gene: TRBJ2-2; CDR3 length: 15; clone size: many; V gene: TRBV9; D gene: TRBD2; CDR3 DNA: TGTGCCAGCACCCCAACGGCGGGAGGGTCAGGGGAGCTGTTTTTT; CDR3 protein: CASTPTAGGSGELFF
J gene: TRBJ2-7; CDR3 length: 15; clone size: many; V gene: TRBV28; D gene: TRBD1; CDR3 DNA: TGTGCCAGCAGAAGAGTCAGGACGACAGGGGACGAGCAGTACTTC; CDR3 protein: CASRRVRTTGDEQYF
J gene: TRBJ2-7; CDR3 length: 13; clone size: -; V gene: TRBV14; D gene: -; CDR3 DNA: TGTGCCAGCAGCCAAGTAATTCTGTACGAGCAGTACTTC; CDR3 protein: CASSQVILYEQYF
J gene: TRBJ1-3; CDR3 length: 14; clone size: many; V gene: TRBV7-9; D gene: -; CDR3 DNA: TGTGCCAGCAGCTTGTCCAGAGCTGGAAACACCATATATTTT; CDR3 protein: CASSLSRAGNTIYF
J gene: TRBJ1-3; CDR3 length: 14; clone size: -; V gene: TRBV6-5; D gene: -; CDR3 DNA: TGTGCCAGCAGTTACAGTGGTGCGGGAAACACCATATATTTT; CDR3 protein: CASSYSGAGNTIYF
J gene: TRBJ1-1; CDR3 length: 14; clone size: few; V gene: TRBV7-3; D gene: -; CDR3 DNA: TGTGCCAGCAGCTTAGCCCAAATGAACACTGAAGCTTTCTTT; CDR3 protein: CASSLAQMNTEAFF
J gene: TRBJ1-6; CDR3 length: 16; clone size: many; V gene: TRBV20-1; D gene: -; CDR3 DNA: TGCAGTGCTACCCCTGGGGCGAGCTCCTATAATTCACCCCTCCACTTT; CDR3 protein: CSATPGASSYNSPLHF
J gene: TRBJ2-7; CDR3 length: 13; clone size: many; V gene: TRBV7-2; D gene: TRBD1; CDR3 DNA: TGTGCCAGCAGCAAGGACAGGGGATACGAGCAGTACTTC; CDR3 protein: CASSKDRGYEQYF
J gene: TRBJ2-7; CDR3 length: 13; clone size: few; V gene: TRBV27; D gene: TRBD1; CDR3 DNA: TGTGCCAGCAGTTTCAGGACAGGGGGCGGTCGGTACTTC; CDR3 protein: CASSFRTGGGRYF
J gene: TRBJ2-2; CDR3 length: 16; clone size: many; V gene: TRBV5-1; D gene: TRBD2; CDR3 DNA: TGCGCCAGCAGCGGGACTACCGGGACTATGACCGGGGAGCTGTTTTTT; CDR3 protein: CASSGTTGTMTGELFF
J gene: TRBJ2-7; CDR3 length: 13; clone size: medium-sized; V gene: TRBV11-2; D gene: -; CDR3 DNA: TGTGCCAGCAGCCCAGGGTTCTCCTACGAGCAGTACTTC; CDR3 protein: CASSPGFSYEQYF
J gene: TRBJ2-7; CDR3 length: 15; clone size: medium-sized; V gene: TRBV5-1; D gene: TRBD1; CDR3 DNA: TGCGCCAGCAGCTGGGGGACAGGGAGCTCCTACGAGCAGTACTTC; CDR3 protein: CASSWGTGSSYEQYF
J gene: TRBJ2-3; CDR3 length: 11; clone size: many; V gene: TRBV6-2/TRBV6-3; D gene: TRBD1; CDR3 DNA: TGTGCCAGCAGTACGACAGGGAGGCAGTATTTT; CDR3 protein: CASSTTGRQYF
J gene: TRBJ2-7; CDR3 length: 14; clone size: many; V gene: TRBV6-5; D gene: -; CDR3 DNA: TGTGCCAGCAGTTACGCCGGAGCCTCCTACGAGCAGTACTTC; CDR3 protein: CASSYAGASYEQYF
J gene: TRBJ2-3; CDR3 length: 16; clone size: many; V gene: TRBV19; D gene: TRBD2; CDR3 DNA: TGTGCCAGTAGTATCGGGATGCTAGCGGGGTTAGATACGCAGTATTTT; CDR3 protein: CASSIGMLAGLDTQYF
J gene: TRBJ1-2; CDR3 length: 11; clone size: many; V gene: TRBV20-1; D gene: -; CDR3 DNA: TGCAGTGTTCAGCCCTTTTATGGCTACACCTTC; CDR3 protein: CSVQPFYGYTF
J gene: TRBJ1-1; CDR3 length: 14; clone size: many; V gene: TRBV28; D gene: TRBD1; CDR3 DNA: TGTGCCAGCACCCCAGGGGACAGGAACACTGAAGCTTTCTTT; CDR3 protein: CASTPGDRNTEAFF
J gene: TRBJ1-1; CDR3 length: 12; clone size: many; V gene: TRBV30; D gene: -; CDR3 DNA: TGTGCCTGGATCCTCCTGAACACTGAAGCTTTCTTT; CDR3 protein: CAWILLNTEAFF
J gene: TRBJ2-7; CDR3 length: 15; clone size: -; V gene: TRBV6-6; D gene: TRBD2; CDR3 DNA: TGTGCCAGCGGTCAAAATAGCGGGAGTATTCTAGGGCAGTACTTC; CDR3 protein: CASGQNSGSILGQYF
J gene: TRBJ1-1; CDR3 length: 13; clone size: many; V gene: TRBV7-9; D gene: -; CDR3 DNA: TGTGCCAGCAGCTTAGCTACGGCAGCAGAAGCTTTCTTT; CDR3 protein: CASSLATAAEAFF
J gene: TRBJ2-6; CDR3 length: 15; clone size: many; V gene: TRBV7-8; D gene: -; CDR3 DNA: TGTGCCAGCAGCTTAGCGGGAGCCTGGGCCAACGTCCTGACTTTC; CDR3 protein: CASSLAGAWANVLTF
J gene: TRBJ2-1; CDR3 length: 15; clone size: many; V gene: TRBV19; D gene: TRBD1; CDR3 DNA: TGTGCCACCTACCCTGGACAGGGATTCTTAGATGAGCAGTTCTTC; CDR3 protein: CATYPGQGFLDEQFF
J gene: TRBJ2-3; CDR3 length: 15; clone size: once; V gene: TRBV20-1; D gene: -; CDR3 DNA: TGCAGTGCCAGCGTCCCTGGCAGGGGATCAGATACGCAGTATTTT; CDR3 protein: CSASVPGRGSDTQYF
J gene: TRBJ1-2; CDR3 length: 13; clone size: many; V gene: TRBV6-6; D gene: -; CDR3 DNA: TGTGCCAGCAGTTACGGACAGAACTATGGCTACACCTTC; CDR3 protein: CASSYGQNYGYTF
J gene: TRBJ2-2; CDR3 length: 14; clone size: few; V gene: TRBV29-1; D gene: TRBD1; CDR3 DNA: TGCAGCGAACGGCGGGACAGGGGATCCGGGGAGCTGTTTTTT; CDR3 protein: CSERRDRGSGELFF
J gene: TRBJ2-5; CDR3 length: 17; clone size: many; V gene: TRBV6-6; D gene: TRBD1; CDR3 DNA: TGTGCCAGCAGTTCCGGGACAGGGGGCTCGTTCCAAGAGACCCAGTACTTC; CDR3 protein: CASSSGTGGSFQETQYF